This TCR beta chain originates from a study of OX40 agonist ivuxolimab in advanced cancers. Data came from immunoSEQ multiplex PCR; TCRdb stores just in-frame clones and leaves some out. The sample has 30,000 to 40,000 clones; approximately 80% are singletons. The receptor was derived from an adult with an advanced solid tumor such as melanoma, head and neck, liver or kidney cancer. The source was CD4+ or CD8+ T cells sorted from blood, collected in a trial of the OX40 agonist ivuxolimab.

CDR3 region: CASSPKRPSGGAGNEQFF. Written as DNA, the CDR3 is TGTGCCAGCAGCCCAAAGAGGCCTAGCGGGGGGGCTGGGAATGAGCAGTTCTTC. J is TRBJ2-1 and V is TRBV11-2, with 12 bases matching TRBD2. The V and J ends lost 5 bases and 7 bases, in that order; junction bases with no gene match: 15. CDR3 length equals 18 residues. The germline V gene encodes CDR1 SGHAT and CDR2 FQNNGV. Using reference TRBV11-2 and TRBJ2-1 for the parts outside the CDR3, the full variable domain is EAGVAQSPRYKIIEKRQSVAFWCNPISGHATLYWYQQILGQGPKLLIQFQNNGVVDDSQLPKDRFSAERLKGVDSTLKIQPAKLEDSAVYLCASSPKRPSGGAGNEQFFGPGTRLTVL.